This TCR beta chain was sequenced in a study of cytomegalovirus exposure and HLA in healthy donors. The PCR had 60 Vbeta and 13 Jbeta primers. Generated by immunoSEQ multiplex PCR, the TCRdb table keeps only in-frame clones and is missing some. Of about 130,000 clones listed, about 74% are singletons. V shed 5 bases and J 4 bases; nucleotides not matched to a gene: 8. The CDR3 has 15 residues. Germline V CDR1 and CDR2: MNHNY, SVGAGI (reference sequence). The sample comprised PBMCs. This TCR was sampled from a woman aged 60 to 75 in good health and CMV-seronegative. The V call is TRBV6-6, the J call TRBJ1-5; 7 bases align to TRBD1. CDR3 amino acids: CASSLPGQYNQPQHF. CDR3 sequence (DNA): TGTGCCAGCAGTCTCCCGGGACAGTATAATCAGCCCCAGCATTTT.